The T cell receptor (beta chain) under discussion was sequenced for a study of cytomegalovirus exposure and HLA in healthy donors. In the study overall: Prior work identified about 120 million unique TCR beta sequences in some 200 million T cells. The study, taken as a whole, reports: Prior analysis indicated that the majority of TCR beta V segments exhibited productivity approximately 90% or approximately 30% of the time. One cluster of highly shared sequence variants probably arose as a sequencing artifact. V- and J-gene trimming in TCR beta was tied to a missense DCLRE1C variant by an analysis performed later.

The PCR employed 60 Vbeta primers together with 13 Jbeta primers. TCRdb's copy holds only in-frame clones and misses some; the assay was immunoSEQ multiplex PCR. In the table there are 110,000 or so clones, roughly 73% of which are singletons. As regards this clone: Its specificity is not known.

This CDR3 is 16 amino acids long. Germline lookup yields CDR1 LGHNA and CDR2 YSLEER. J lost 5 bases, V lost 2 bases, and 10 bases had no gene match. The receptor was isolated from a woman in her forties in good health and CMV-seropositive. What was sequenced was PBMCs. V is TRBV4-3 and J is TRBJ1-2, with TRBD1 identical over 8 bases. This chain's CDR3 is CASSQHHLDRDYGYTF. As DNA, the CDR3 is TGCGCCAGCAGCCAACATCATTTGGACAGGGATTATGGCTACACCTTC.